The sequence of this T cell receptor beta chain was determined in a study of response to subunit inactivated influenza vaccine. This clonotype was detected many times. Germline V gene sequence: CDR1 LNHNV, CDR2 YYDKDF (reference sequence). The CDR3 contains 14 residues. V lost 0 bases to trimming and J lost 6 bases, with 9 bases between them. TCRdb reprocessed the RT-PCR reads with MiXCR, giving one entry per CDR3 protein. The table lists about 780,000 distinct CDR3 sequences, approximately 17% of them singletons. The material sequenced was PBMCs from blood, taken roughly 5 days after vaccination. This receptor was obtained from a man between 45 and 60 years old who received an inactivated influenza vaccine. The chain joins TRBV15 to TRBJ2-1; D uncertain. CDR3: CATSRDLLANEQFF. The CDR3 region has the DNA TGTGCCACCAGCAGAGATCTATTGGCCAATGAGCAGTTCTTC.